Following are 29 T cell receptor beta chains from one sample sequenced in a study of technical replicates of blood from a few donors. Clones were sequenced by immunoSEQ multiplex PCR, and TCRdb holds only the in-frame ones, with some missing. Of 50,000 to 55,000 clones listed, around 84% are singletons. The sequencing sample was made of PBMCs. All receptors derive from a human donor in good health. Some clones in this sample may be carry-over from other donors' samples.

The chain carries TRBV25-1 and TRBJ2-5; TRBD1 is a possible D gene (5 bases). The V end was cut by 1 base, the J end by 6 bases, with 9 bases between. The CDR3 totals 13 residues. Germline lookup yields CDR1 MGHDK and CDR2 SYGVNS. The CDR3 coding sequence is TGTGCCAGCAGTGAATTTGACAGTAAGACCCAGTACTTC. Translated, it gives CASSEFDSKTQYF.

CDR3 coding DNA: TGTGCCAGCAGCTTAGGTAGTAGCGGGTCCTACGAGCAGTACTTC. Residues: CASSLGSSGSYEQYF. The rearrangement joins TRBV7-2 to TRBJ2-7; 7 bases are a match to TRBD2. The V gene's germline CDR1 is SGHTA and CDR2 FQGNSA. Germline trimming cut 1 base from V and 1 base from J; bases unmatched to any gene: 4. CDR3 length: 15 residues.

This chain joins TRBV7-2 and TRBJ2-3; the D is unclear. Looked up from germline, CDR1 is SGHTA and CDR2 is FQGNSA. Trimming shortened V by 1 base and J by 6 bases, and 14 bases separated the two germline ends. This CDR3 is built from 15 residues. This CDR3 is CASSLDLTWRDTQYF. CDR3 sequence (DNA): TGTGCCAGCAGCTTAGACCTTACTTGGCGGGATACGCAGTATTTT. The variable domain in full, with the rest retrieved from reference TRBV7-2 and TRBJ2-3, is GAGVSQSPSNKVTEKGKDVELRCDPISGHTALYWYRQSLGQGLEFLIYFQGNSAPDKSGLPSDRFSAERTGGSVSTLTIQRTQQEDSAVYLCASSLDLTWRDTQYFGPGTRLTVL.

Only one count was recorded for this clone. The chain is built from TRBV11-2 and TRBJ2-3; 9 bases match TRBD2. V lost 5 bases to trimming and J lost 2 bases; unmatched junction nucleotides: 5. Germline CDR1 reads SGHAT; CDR2 reads FQNNGV. The CDR3 loop spans 15 amino acids. The CDR3 bases are TGTGCCAGCAGCCGAGCGGGGGGCCACACAGATACGCAGTATTTT. Protein: CASSRAGGHTDTQYF.

The chain joins TRBV6-1 to TRBJ2-3; D is unclear. With 6 bases removed from V and 4 bases from J, the gap between germline ends came to 14 bases. CDR3 length: 14 residues. In germline, CDR1 is MNHNS, CDR2 SASEGT. Here the CDR3 DNA reads TGTGCCAGCAGCGACTGGATGGCGGCAGATACGCAGTATTTT. Translated, it gives CASSDWMAADTQYF.

V usage is TRBV5-5 and J usage is TRBJ2-5; 8 bases line up with TRBD1. The CDR3 length is 13 residues. V shed 1 base and J 4 bases; nucleotides not matched to a gene: 0. The germline V gene encodes CDR1 SGHKS and CDR2 YYEKEE (reference sequence). CDR3 coding DNA: TGTGCCAGCAGCTTGCAGGGGGCAGAGACCCAGTACTTC. Its translation is CASSLQGAETQYF.

The chain has TRBV7-2 and TRBJ1-1; 9 positions agree with TRBD1. The CDR3 is 16 amino acids. CDR1 and CDR2 (germline): SGHTA, FQGNSA. Germline trimming cut 5 bases from V and 1 base from J; bases unmatched to any gene: 8. The CDR3 sequence is CASSVTGTGRNTEAFF. CDR3 sequence (DNA): TGTGCCAGCAGCGTTACCGGGACAGGGAGGAACACTGAAGCTTTCTTT.

This sequence joins TRBV4-3 and TRBJ2-7; 10 positions match TRBD1. The CDR3 runs 14 residues. The germline CDR1 and CDR2 sequences are LGHNA and YSLEER. Trimming at V came to 5 bases and at J to 0 bases, leaving 1 base not matched to a gene. This chain's CDR3 is CASSGDRGSYEQYF. DNA of the CDR3: TGCGCCAGCAGCGGGGACAGGGGCTCCTACGAGCAGTACTTC.

The chain joins TRBV11-2 to TRBJ2-5; 9 bases agree with TRBD2. The junction had 6 bases not matched to a gene; V was cut back by 5 bases and J by 5 bases. Germline CDR1 reads SGHAT; CDR2 reads FQNNGV. CDR3 length: 14 amino acids. CDR3 coding DNA: TGTGCCAGCAGCCCCCTGCGGGGGGGGGAGACCCAGTACTTC. It translates to CASSPLRGGETQYF. The full variable domain, in which reference TRBV11-2 and TRBJ2-5 provide the parts outside the CDR3, is EAGVAQSPRYKIIEKRQSVAFWCNPISGHATLYWYQQILGQGPKLLIQFQNNGVVDDSQLPKDRFSAERLKGVDSTLKIQPAKLEDSAVYLCASSPLRGGETQYFGPGTRLLVL.

This chain connects TRBV7-6 to TRBJ2-2; D is unclear. With 5 bases removed from V and 6 bases from J, the gap between germline ends came to 4 bases. The length of the CDR3 is 11 residues. Germline assignment: CDR1 SGHVS and CDR2 FNYEAQ. For the CDR3, the DNA is TGTGCCAGCAGCCTCTCCGGGGAGCTGTTTTTT. It yields the protein CASSLSGELFF.

The chain has TRBV9 and TRBJ1-5, with D possibly matching TRBD1 (6 bases). Germline CDR1 and CDR2: SGDLS and YYNGEE. The V and J ends lost 4 bases and 3 bases respectively, with 11 bases between them. The CDR3 totals 14 residues. The CDR3 nucleotides are TGTGCCAGCAGCCCAGACAGGTTCAATCAGCCCCAGCATTTT. Amino acids: CASSPDRFNQPQHF.

The J gene is TRBJ2-7, the V gene TRBV4-3; D gene uncertain. CDR3 size: 15 residues. Deletions cut 0 bases from V and 3 bases from J, with 12 bases between. CDR1 is LGHNA, CDR2 YSLEER, per germline. CDR3 nucleotide sequence: TGCGCCAGCAGCCAAGATCGAGCGACGCACTACGAGCAGTACTTC. Translating gives CASSQDRATHYEQYF.

A single count supports this clone. The chain couples TRBV6-1 to TRBJ1-1, with a possible D match to TRBD1 (6 bases). Germline V CDR1 and CDR2: MNHNS, SASEGT. This CDR3 spans 13 amino acids. V was cut by 5 bases and J by 1 base, with 8 bases left in between. CDR3 DNA: TGTGCCAGCAGTCAACAGGGGAACACTGAAGCTTTCTTT. Protein: CASSQQGNTEAFF.

The rearrangement joins TRBV5-6 to TRBJ2-5, with TRBD1 matching over 7 bases. Germline V gene lookup returns CDR1 SGHDT and CDR2 YYEEEE. Trimming at V came to 0 bases and at J to 4 bases, leaving 6 bases not matched to a gene. The CDR3 sequence is 15 residues long. This chain's CDR3 is CASSLVQGIGETQYF. The CDR3 DNA reads TGTGCCAGCAGCTTGGTACAGGGGATAGGAGAGACCCAGTACTTC.

This clone was seen only once. V gene TRBV5-6 combines with J gene TRBJ2-3, with 8 positions matching TRBD1. The CDR3 runs 14 residues. Looked up from germline, CDR1 is SGHDT and CDR2 is YYEEEE. Trimming at V came to 5 bases and at J to 2 bases, leaving 4 bases not matched to a gene. CDR3 in DNA: TGTGCCAGCAGGACAGGGGTTCACACAGATACGCAGTATTTT. Translating gives CASRTGVHTDTQYF.

J is TRBJ1-2 and V is TRBV7-2; unclear D gene. Germline-derived CDR1 and CDR2 are SGHTA and FQGNSA. V was trimmed by 4 bases and J by 3 bases, leaving 9 bases between them. The length of the CDR3 is 13 residues. DNA for the CDR3: TGTGCCAGCAGCTCAGAGGTTGACTATGGCTACACCTTC. Its protein is CASSSEVDYGYTF.

This clone appeared once. The rearrangement uses TRBV9 and TRBJ1-2; perhaps TRBD1 as D (6 bases). The CDR3 runs to 14 residues. V shed 0 bases and J shed 8 bases, with 14 bases lying between them. Germline assignment: CDR1 SGDLS and CDR2 YYNGEE. The CDR3 region has the DNA TGTGCCAGCAGCGTAGCCCCGGCAGGGGCCGGCTACACCTTC. This translates into CASSVAPAGAGYTF.

The CDR3 DNA sequence: TGCGCCAGCAGCCAAGATATTTTAGGGACAGGGCAAATTGAAAAACTGTTTTTT. It translates to CASSQDILGTGQIEKLFF. The chain has TRBV4-3 and TRBJ1-4; 9 nucleotides agree with TRBD1. The V segment lost 0 bases and the J segment 7 bases; nucleotides outside the gene matches: 12. Germline CDR1 reads LGHNA; CDR2 reads YSLEER. CDR3 length: 18 residues.

The chain joins TRBV4-2 to TRBJ2-1; the D gene is possibly TRBD1 (5 bases). V was shortened by 5 bases and J by 7 bases, with 18 bases between the two germline ends. The germline CDR1 and CDR2 sequences are LGHNA and YNFKEQ. CDR3 length equals 15 residues. In DNA, the CDR3 is TGTGCCAGCAGCTTAAATCCGCAGGGTAAAAATGAGCAGTTCTTC. Amino acid sequence: CASSLNPQGKNEQFF.

The chain uses TRBV5-4 and TRBJ2-1, with TRBD1 as a possible D gene (6 bases). V dropped 4 bases and J dropped 3 bases, with 17 bases sitting between them. Germline values: CDR1 SGHNT, CDR2 YYREEE (reference sequence). CDR3 length equals 16 residues. The CDR3 loop reads CASSALVGAFYNEQFF. As DNA, the CDR3 is TGTGCCAGCAGCGCTTTGGTGGGGGCGTTCTACAATGAGCAGTTCTTC.

The V call is TRBV11-1, the J call TRBJ2-7; 7 bases are shared with TRBD1. From germline, CDR1 is SGHAT and CDR2 FQDESV (reference sequence). The ends lost 4 bases at V and 0 bases at J; junction bases unmatched: 3. This CDR3 contains 14 residues. This CDR3 reads CASSSDRVSYEQYF. Here the CDR3 DNA reads TGTGCCAGCAGCTCAGACAGGGTCTCCTACGAGCAGTACTTC. Variable domain in full (rest from reference TRBV11-1 and TRBJ2-7): EAEVAQSPRYKITEKSQAVAFWCDPISGHATLYWYRQILGQGPELLVQFQDESVVDDSQLPKDRFSAERLKGVDSTLKIQPAELGDSAMYLCASSSDRVSYEQYFGPGTRLTVT.

The chain has TRBV7-2 and TRBJ1-6, with TRBD1 matching over 7 bases. The CDR3 is 14 residues long. Trimming at V came to 3 bases and at J to 10 bases, leaving 6 bases not matched to a gene. Germline V CDR1 and CDR2: SGHTA, FQGNSA. CDR3 amino acids: CASSLIQGSSPLHF. The CDR3 coding sequence is TGTGCCAGCAGCTTGATACAGGGGTCCTCACCCCTCCACTTT.

The rearrangement links TRBV6-5 to TRBJ1-2; TRBD1 might be the D (6 bases). Between the trimmed V and J ends, which lost 6 bases and 4 bases, there was a span of 15 bases. The CDR3 has 14 residues. The V gene's germline CDR1 is MNHEY and CDR2 SVGAGI. The DNA for the CDR3 is TGTGCCAGCAGCCCGCCAGGGGAGACCTATGGCTACACCTTC. Encoded protein: CASSPPGETYGYTF.

This clone was seen a handful of times. The chain links TRBV9 to TRBJ1-1; D is uncertain. The V gene lost 0 bases and the J gene lost 1 base, with 10 bases spanning the gap. There are 15 residues in the CDR3. Per germline, CDR1 SGDLS and CDR2 YYNGEE. DNA of the CDR3: TGTGCCAGCAGCGTAGCTCCCACTTCGAACACTGAAGCTTTCTTT. Its protein product is CASSVAPTSNTEAFF.

The rearrangement uses TRBV7-8 and TRBJ1-4, with D possibly TRBD1 on 6 matching bases. The CDR3 extends over 15 amino acids. CDR1 is SGHVS and CDR2 is FQNEAQ in the germline V gene. V lost 7 bases to trimming and J lost 6 bases, with 18 bases between them. CDR3 loop: CASTEWGGGDEKLFF. Written as DNA, the CDR3 is TGTGCCAGCACTGAATGGGGCGGGGGCGATGAAAAACTGTTTTTT. The whole variable domain, filled in from reference TRBV7-8 and TRBJ1-4, reads GAGVSQSPRYKVAKRGQDVALRCDPISGHVSLFWYQQALGQGPEFLTYFQNEAQLDKSGLPSDRFFAERPEGSVSTLKIQRTQQEDSAVYLCASTEWGGGDEKLFFGSGTQLSVL.

V gene TRBV9 combines with J gene TRBJ2-2; 10 bases agree with TRBD2. Germline V gene sequence: CDR1 SGDLS, CDR2 YYNGEE. The CDR3 covers 16 residues. Trimming at V came to 0 bases and at J to 6 bases, leaving 5 bases not matched to a gene. CDR3 DNA sequence: TGTGCCAGCAGCGTAGACGACGGGACTAGCGCCGGGGAGCTGTTTTTT. It codes for CASSVDDGTSAGELFF.

This sequence joins TRBV27 and TRBJ1-2, with D possibly being TRBD1 (5 bases). V shed 2 bases and J shed 4 bases, with 11 bases lying between them. The CDR3 is made up of 14 amino acids. Germline V gene data show CDR1 as MNHEY and CDR2 as SMNVEV (reference sequence). This chain's CDR3 is CASSLTGALYGYTF. CDR3 sequence (DNA): TGTGCCAGCAGTTTAACTGGGGCCCTCTATGGCTACACCTTC.

The V call is TRBV29-1, the J call TRBJ1-2; no firm D call. The CDR3 is made up of 12 amino acids. Trimming removed 6 bases at V and 7 bases at J, with 15 bases between. Germline V gene sequence: CDR1 SQVTM, CDR2 ANQGSEA. As DNA, the CDR3 is TGCAGCGTCGCGGTCCCACGAGGTGGCTACACCTTC. This gives the protein CSVAVPRGGYTF.

This rearrangement joins TRBV28 to TRBJ1-1; the match to TRBD1 covers 8 bases. J gave up 9 bases and V 6 bases, and 12 bases lay outside the gene matches. The CDR3 has 14 amino acids. Germline V gives CDR1 MDHEN, CDR2 SYDVKM. CDR3 bases: TGTGCCAGCAGCTCGGGACAGGCATTAAGAAAAGCTTTCTTT. Its protein product is CASSSGQALRKAFF.